These 26 T cell receptor beta chains were sequenced from one sample in a study of T cell responses to AZD1222 COVID-19 vaccine. The data were produced by immunoSEQ multiplex PCR, yet TCRdb's version contains in-frame clones alone and is incomplete. The table has tens of thousands of clones, 75% to 90% seen once. The sequencing here drew on peripheral blood, taken 28 days after the second AZD1222 dose. These receptors were taken from an adult who received the AZD1222 COVID-19 vaccine.

This rearrangement joins TRBV3-1 (or the pseudogene TRBV3-2) to TRBJ2-1; D call uncertain. Germline loops: CDR1 LGHDT, CDR2 YNNKEL (reference sequence). Between the trimmed V and J ends, which lost 2 bases and 7 bases, there was a span of 9 bases. The CDR3 extends over 13 amino acids. Here the CDR3 DNA reads TGTGCCAGCAGCCAACGGGCCTTTAATGAGCAGTTCTTC. Translation gives CASSQRAFNEQFF.

The chain recombines TRBV11-3 with TRBJ2-3; D possibly corresponds to TRBD2 (7 bases). The CDR3 sequence is 14 residues long. Trimming shortened V by 5 bases and J by 1 base, and 10 bases separated the two germline ends. Per germline, CDR1 SGHNT and CDR2 YENEEA. CDR3 amino acids: CASSGGARTDTQYF. The CDR3 DNA reads as TGTGCCAGCAGCGGGGGGGCCCGCACAGATACGCAGTATTTT.

The J gene is TRBJ1-1, the V gene TRBV5-5, with 8 nucleotides matching TRBD1. This CDR3 has 13 amino acids. CDR1 and CDR2 (germline): SGHKS, YYEKEE (reference sequence). J was trimmed by 4 bases and V by 2 bases; bases with no gene match: 1. CDR3 sequence (DNA): TGTGCCAGCAGCTTTACAGGGGGCACTGAAGCTTTCTTT. It codes for CASSFTGGTEAFF. Supplemented by reference TRBV5-5 and TRBJ1-1, the full variable domain reads DAGVTQSPTHLIKTRGQQVTLRCSPISGHKSVSWYQQVLGQGPQFIFQYYEKEERGRGNFPDRFSARQFPNYSSELNVNALLLGDSALYLCASSFTGGTEAFFGQGTRLTVV.

The chain uses TRBV5-1 and TRBJ1-4; the match to TRBD1 covers 10 bases. Germline CDR1 reads SGHRS; CDR2 reads YFSETQ. CDR3 length: 16 amino acids. The trim removed 3 bases at V and 0 bases at J, leaving 2 bases unmatched. CDR3 loop: CASSSGTGATNEKLFF. The CDR3 DNA is TGCGCCAGCAGCTCCGGGACAGGGGCAACTAATGAAAAACTGTTTTTT.

The chain joins TRBV30 to TRBJ2-2, with 7 bases aligning to TRBD2. The J segment lost 4 bases and the V segment lost 7 bases, leaving 6 bases of the junction unmatched. The CDR3 is 13 amino acids. Germline CDR1 is GTSNPN and CDR2 is SVGIG (reference sequence). The CDR3 loop reads CAYGGDGTGELFF. The CDR3 DNA sequence: TGTGCCTATGGGGGGGATGGCACCGGGGAGCTGTTTTTT.

The chain combines TRBV19 with TRBJ1-5; D possibly corresponds to TRBD1 (6 bases). In germline, CDR1 is LNHDA, CDR2 SQIVND (reference sequence). The V gene lost 8 bases and the J gene lost 4 bases, with 18 bases spanning the gap. The CDR3 loop spans 15 amino acids. The CDR3 spells CASCGPDRWNQPQHF. As DNA, the CDR3 is TGTGCCAGTTGTGGCCCTGACAGGTGGAATCAGCCCCAGCATTTT.

The chain couples TRBV5-1 to TRBJ1-5; TRBD1 matches at 10 bases. CDR1 and CDR2 (germline): SGHRS, YFSETQ. V lost 1 base, J lost 6 bases, and 4 bases stayed unmatched. This CDR3 contains 15 residues. The CDR3 nucleotides read TGCGCCAGCAGCTTGTGGACAGGGGGAGGTCAGCCCCAGCATTTT. It codes for CASSLWTGGGQPQHF.

The V gene is TRBV11-2, the J gene TRBJ2-2; D remains unclear. V lost 0 bases to trimming and J lost 8 bases, with 7 bases between them. This CDR3 comprises 13 residues. Germline CDR1 SGHAT, CDR2 FQNNGV. CDR3 in DNA: TGTGCCAGCAGCTTAGAGGGTGTAGGGGAGCTGTTTTTT. Translating gives CASSLEGVGELFF.

V and J are TRBV9 and TRBJ2-5; D is perhaps TRBD1 or TRBD2 (6 bases each). Germline values: CDR1 SGDLS, CDR2 YYNGEE. The V end lost 2 bases, the J end lost 7 bases, and 18 bases lay between the germline ends. The CDR3 sequence is 15 residues long. CDR3 protein: CASSVGGPPVSTQYF. CDR3 nucleotide sequence: TGTGCCAGCAGCGTGGGGGGCCCCCCCGTATCGACCCAGTACTTC.

This clone has just a few counts. For the CDR3, the DNA is TGTGCCAGCGGGAGGGGCTCCTACAATGAGCAGTTCTTC. Translating gives CASGRGSYNEQFF. The gene calls are TRBV2 and TRBJ2-1; 7 bases agree with TRBD2. The V segment lost 8 bases and the J segment 0 bases; nucleotides outside the gene matches: 1. Germline-derived CDR1 and CDR2 are SNHLY and FYNNEI. The CDR3 covers 13 residues. The full variable domain, in which reference TRBV2 and TRBJ2-1 provide the parts outside the CDR3, is EPEVTQTPSHQVTQMGQEVILRCVPISNHLYFYWYRQILGQKVEFLVSFYNNEISEKSEIFDDQFSVERPDGSNFTLKIRSTKLEDSAMYFCASGRGSYNEQFFGPGTRLTVL.

The CDR3 region is CASSNLWTGRRPGYTF. CDR3 coding DNA: TGTGCCAGTAGTAACCTCTGGACAGGGAGACGTCCTGGCTACACCTTC. The rearrangement links TRBV19 to TRBJ1-2, with 8 positions matching TRBD1. V was clipped by 4 bases and J by 7 bases; unmatched bases: 14. This CDR3 has 16 residues. CDR1 and CDR2 from the germline V gene are LNHDA and SQIVND (reference sequence).

This clone was seen once. The chain is built from TRBV7-8 and TRBJ2-3, with 7 nucleotides matching TRBD2. The CDR3 is made up of 14 amino acids. In germline, CDR1 is SGHVS, CDR2 FQNEAQ. V lost 5 bases, J lost 5 bases, and 7 bases stayed unmatched. The CDR3 bases are TGTGCCAGCAGCCCGCGACTAGCAATAGATACGCAGTATTTT. Amino acid sequence: CASSPRLAIDTQYF. Full variable domain (outside the CDR3, taken from reference TRBV7-8 and TRBJ2-3): GAGVSQSPRYKVAKRGQDVALRCDPISGHVSLFWYQQALGQGPEFLTYFQNEAQLDKSGLPSDRFFAERPEGSVSTLKIQRTQQEDSAVYLCASSPRLAIDTQYFGPGTRLTVL.

Only a few counts were recorded for this clone. The genes are TRBV3-1 (or the pseudogene TRBV3-2) and TRBJ2-7; the D call may be TRBD1 or TRBD2 (6 bases each). Germline V gives CDR1 LGHDT, CDR2 YNNKEL (reference sequence). The CDR3 is 16 residues long. V was clipped by 4 bases and J by 5 bases, with 21 bases between them. As DNA, the CDR3 is TGTGCCAGCAGCCTCGCGGGGCGTCAGGGGTCGGACGAGCAGTACTTC. Protein sequence: CASSLAGRQGSDEQYF.

The V gene is TRBV19, the J gene TRBJ2-5; D uncertain. The germline V gene encodes CDR1 LNHDA and CDR2 SQIVND (reference sequence). This CDR3 is 12 amino acids long. V dropped 10 bases and J dropped 4 bases, with 13 bases sitting between them. The CDR3 bases are TGTGCCACCCGACAAGCAGGAGAGACCCAGTACTTC. Its protein is CATRQAGETQYF.

In DNA, the CDR3 is TGTGCCAGCAGCGCAACCGGCGGGGGGAGCTATGGCTACACCTTC. The encoded protein is CASSATGGGSYGYTF. This chain links TRBV21-1 with TRBJ1-2. TRBV21-1 represents a pseudogene. The CDR3 covers 15 residues.

The V gene is TRBV5-8, the J gene TRBJ2-2, with 9 bases fitting TRBD1. CDR1 and CDR2 from the germline V gene are SGHTS and YDEGEE. V lost 4 bases, J lost 5 bases, and 6 bases stayed unmatched. The CDR3 extends over 15 amino acids. The CDR3 region has the DNA TGTGCCAGCAGCAGATGGACAGGGGCGACCGGGGAGCTGTTTTTT. It translates to CASSRWTGATGELFF.

The chain employs TRBV6-4 and TRBJ2-1, with D possibly matching TRBD1 (5 bases). The CDR3 runs to 16 residues. Germline assignment: CDR1 MRHNA and CDR2 SNTAGT. V was clipped by 0 bases and J by 2 bases, with 11 bases between them. This chain's CDR3 is CASSDSFRAPYNEQFF. The CDR3 DNA is TGTGCCAGCAGTGACTCGTTCAGGGCCCCCTACAATGAGCAGTTCTTC.

A single count supports this clone. The V and J genes are TRBV10-3 and TRBJ2-1, with D perhaps assigned TRBD1 or TRBD2 (5 bases each). The germline V gene encodes CDR1 ENHRY and CDR2 SYGVKD. The CDR3 length is 16 residues. Trimming cost V 5 bases and J 7 bases, with 21 bases left between them. The CDR3 nucleotides are TGTGCCATCAGTCCGGCTGGGGGTAGTGGTTTGAATGAGCAGTTCTTC. This sequence encodes CAISPAGGSGLNEQFF.

The J gene is TRBJ1-5, the V gene TRBV5-5, with D uncertain. Per the germline V gene, CDR1 is SGHKS and CDR2 is YYEKEE (reference sequence). The CDR3 is made up of 15 amino acids. Trimming left V 1 base short and J 0 bases short, with 8 bases between. The CDR3 DNA reads as TGTGCCAGCAGCTTGTTATCGTATAGCAATCAGCCCCAGCATTTT. Translated: CASSLLSYSNQPQHF.

This clone was picked up a small number of times. J is TRBJ2-3 and V is TRBV30; D is possibly TRBD1 or TRBD2 (6 bases each). This CDR3 contains 13 residues. Trimming left V 2 bases short and J 6 bases short, with 12 bases between. CDR1 is GTSNPN, CDR2 SVGIG, per germline (reference sequence). The CDR3 here is CAWSSGGGDTQYF. The CDR3 DNA reads TGTGCCTGGAGTTCAGGAGGGGGGGATACGCAGTATTTT.

This chain joins TRBV21-1 and TRBJ1-1; whether TRBD1, the table's D call, matches the DNA was not checked. TRBV21-1 is labeled a pseudogene. This CDR3 comprises 16 residues. This CDR3 is CASSPPRAQPNTEAFF. CDR3 sequence (DNA): TGTGCCAGCAGCCCACCCCGCGCACAGCCGAACACTGAAGCTTTCTTT.

By frequency in the sample, this clone is medium-sized. Additional DNA sequences in this sample encode the identical CDR3. The chain recombines TRBV19 with TRBJ2-3; weak D call: TRBD2 (6 bases). The germline CDR1 and CDR2 sequences are LNHDA and SQIVND (reference sequence). V lost 3 bases and J lost 2, with 9 bases in between. There are 14 residues in the CDR3. Here the CDR3 reads CASSIAGHTDTQYF. For the CDR3, the DNA is TGTGCCAGTAGTATCGCGGGGCACACAGATACGCAGTATTTT.

The chain employs TRBV7-8 and TRBJ1-4; D gene uncertain. There are 14 residues in the CDR3. Trimming took 2 bases from V and 7 from J, leaving 11 bases between them. The germline V gene encodes CDR1 SGHVS and CDR2 FQNEAQ. The CDR3 loop reads CASSLSPRSEKLFF. CDR3 sequence (DNA): TGTGCCAGCAGCTTATCCCCCAGGTCTGAAAAACTGTTTTTT.

In this sample, this clone turned up once. The V and J genes are TRBV4-2 and TRBJ2-7; D is undetermined. There are 15 residues in the CDR3. Germline CDR1 reads LGHNA; CDR2 reads YNFKEQ. Between the trimmed V and J ends, which lost 0 bases and 10 bases, there was a span of 19 bases. The CDR3 nucleotides are TGTGCCAGCAGCCAAGAGTCTATTGGTGTGGTTATTCAGTACTTC. The encoded protein is CASSQESIGVVIQYF.

The CDR3: CASRSNRATLDTEAFF. Here the CDR3 DNA reads TGTGCCAGCAGGTCTAACCGGGCAACCTTGGACACTGAAGCTTTCTTT. The V call is TRBV5-4, the J call TRBJ1-1; D not resolved. CDR3 size: 16 residues. V dropped 5 bases and J dropped 3 bases, with 20 bases sitting between them. Germline V gene data show CDR1 as SGHNT and CDR2 as YYREEE (reference sequence). Supplemented by reference TRBV5-4 and TRBJ1-1, the full variable domain reads ETGVTQSPTHLIKTRGQQVTLRCSSQSGHNTVSWYQQALGQGPQFIFQYYREEENGRGNFPPRFSGLQFPNYSSELNVNALELDDSALYLCASRSNRATLDTEAFFGQGTRLTVV.

The J gene is TRBJ1-1, the V gene TRBV6-5; TRBD1 aligns across 8 bases. Germline V lookup: CDR1 MNHEY, CDR2 SVGAGI. The CDR3 is 13 amino acids. V lost 8 bases and J lost 5; bases outside the gene matches: 7. CDR3 region: CASSDRGRTEAFF. In DNA, the CDR3 is TGTGCCAGCTCTGACAGGGGTAGAACTGAAGCTTTCTTT.